What follows is one T cell receptor (beta chain) and its context. Its antigen is not identified. The record originates from a study of cytomegalovirus exposure and HLA in healthy donors. Study conclusions and caveats: Analyses of presence and absence presupposed an approximately uniform sequencing depth across donors.

Germline trimming cut 5 bases from V and 3 bases from J; bases unmatched to any gene: 3. CDR3 length equals 13 residues. In germline, CDR1 is ENHRY, CDR2 SYGVKD. PCR amplification relied on 60 Vbeta primers (plus 13 Jbeta primers). How the authors handled the data: Unique TCR beta chains totaled some 80 million in a later count, with roughly 10 million of them shared. Using immunoSEQ multiplex PCR, the repertoire was profiled, and TCRdb retains in-frame clones only, with some absent. The DNA gave D and trimming, while V, J and clone size come from that table. The sample lists under 200,000 clones, 65% to 80% occurring once.

V gene TRBV10-3 combines with J gene TRBJ2-7, with 8 bases matching TRBD2. This TCR derives from a woman in her thirties or forties in good health and CMV-seronegative. The sequenced material came from PBMCs. CDR3 sequence: CAISSSGGYEQYF. The CDR3 nucleotides are TGTGCCATCAGTTCGAGCGGGGGCTACGAGCAGTACTTC.